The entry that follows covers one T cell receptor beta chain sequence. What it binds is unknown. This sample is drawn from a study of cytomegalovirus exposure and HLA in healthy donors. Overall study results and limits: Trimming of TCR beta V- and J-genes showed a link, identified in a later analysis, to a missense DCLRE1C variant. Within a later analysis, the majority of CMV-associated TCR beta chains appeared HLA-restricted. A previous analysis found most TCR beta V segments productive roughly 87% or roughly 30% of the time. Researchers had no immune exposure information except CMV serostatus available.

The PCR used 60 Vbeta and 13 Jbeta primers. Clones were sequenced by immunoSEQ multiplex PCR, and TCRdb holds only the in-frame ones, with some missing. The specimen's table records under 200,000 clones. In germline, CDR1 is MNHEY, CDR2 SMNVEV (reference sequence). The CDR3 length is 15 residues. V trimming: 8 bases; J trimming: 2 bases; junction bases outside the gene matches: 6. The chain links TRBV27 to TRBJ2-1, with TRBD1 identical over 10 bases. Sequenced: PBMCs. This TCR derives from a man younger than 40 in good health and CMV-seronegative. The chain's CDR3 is CASAPTGGAYNEQFF. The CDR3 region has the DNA TGTGCCAGCGCCCCGACAGGGGGCGCCTACAATGAGCAGTTCTTC.